This TCR beta chain derives from a study of T cell repertoires in cytomegalovirus infection (dated by TCRdb to the late 2010s). Concerning the study at large: Peptide stimulations targeted recently identified HLA-C-restricted CMV epitopes, whose presentation resists viral immunomodulation, together with well-studied HLA-B-restricted epitopes. Because public TCR beta signatures pointed to carriage of CMV infection together with the matching HLA type, the HLA type of each donor mattered for the analysis. The investigation overall reported the following: Carriers of CMV infection plus the relevant HLA type were discriminated by the cumulative frequency of public TCR beta family members in the study cohort and in an independent roughly 350-donor cohort. The ex vivo response was dominated by HLA-C-restricted CMV-specific TCR beta clonotypes, which also provided the single most frequent clonotype in two of eight donors.

The meaning of the sample's treatment or condition label: in vitro stimulation with specific CMV peptide epitopes to enrich CMV-specific T cells. For this clonotype: Its binding antigen is unknown. The sample holds no much larger clone one base away, and base qualities are not on file.

The reads were generated on an Illumina HiSeq 1500. TCRdb applied fastp at Q25 and MiXCR to the public reads, then kept only in-frame beta chains. Rows with one shared CDR3 protein collapse into an entry with the most common genes and DNA. Counted in this sample were some 900,000 distinct CDR3 sequences; 30% to 35% of them appeared once. 9.5% to 15% of the sample lies in the top ten. This clonotype was obtained from a human donor in good health (CMV status not recorded). Some clones in this sample may be carry-over from other donors' samples. The sequencing here drew on cultured CD8+ T cells from PBMCs, taken from culture after CMV antigen stimulation.

The nucleotide sequence is given as TGTGCCAGCAGTTACTCCCACGGCCTGGACCGGTGGGAGACCCAGTACTTC. It encodes CASSYSHGLDRWETQYF. The rearranged chain carries TRBV6-5 and TRBJ2-5, with an unclear D gene assignment. The CDR1 and CDR2 encoded by the germline V gene are MNHEY and SVGAGI. The trim is 0 bases for V and 5 bases for J, with a gap of 19 bases between the germline ends. CDR3 length: 17 amino acids, cysteine to phenylalanine. Left in the record is the CDR3 DNA by itself, 51 bases read in frame from the first base.